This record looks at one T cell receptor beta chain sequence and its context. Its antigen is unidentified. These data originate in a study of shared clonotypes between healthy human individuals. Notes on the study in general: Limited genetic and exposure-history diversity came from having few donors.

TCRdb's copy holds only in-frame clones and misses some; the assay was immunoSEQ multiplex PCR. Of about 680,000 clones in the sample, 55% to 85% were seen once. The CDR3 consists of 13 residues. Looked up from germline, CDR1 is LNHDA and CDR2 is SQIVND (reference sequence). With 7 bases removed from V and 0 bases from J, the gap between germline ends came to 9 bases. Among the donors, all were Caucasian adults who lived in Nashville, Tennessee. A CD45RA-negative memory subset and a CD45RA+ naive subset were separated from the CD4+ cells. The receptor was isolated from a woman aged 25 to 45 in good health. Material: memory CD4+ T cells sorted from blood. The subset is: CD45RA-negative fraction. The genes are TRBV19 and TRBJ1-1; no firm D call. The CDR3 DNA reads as TGTGCCAGTACGGGTCGGGTGAACACTGAAGCTTTCTTT. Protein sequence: CASTGRVNTEAFF. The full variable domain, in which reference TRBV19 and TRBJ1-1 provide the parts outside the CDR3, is DGGITQSPKYLFRKEGQNVTLSCEQNLNHDAMYWYRQDPGQGLRLIYYSQIVNDFQKGDIAEGYSVSREKKESFPLTVTSAQKNPTAFYLCASTGRVNTEAFFGQGTRLTVV.